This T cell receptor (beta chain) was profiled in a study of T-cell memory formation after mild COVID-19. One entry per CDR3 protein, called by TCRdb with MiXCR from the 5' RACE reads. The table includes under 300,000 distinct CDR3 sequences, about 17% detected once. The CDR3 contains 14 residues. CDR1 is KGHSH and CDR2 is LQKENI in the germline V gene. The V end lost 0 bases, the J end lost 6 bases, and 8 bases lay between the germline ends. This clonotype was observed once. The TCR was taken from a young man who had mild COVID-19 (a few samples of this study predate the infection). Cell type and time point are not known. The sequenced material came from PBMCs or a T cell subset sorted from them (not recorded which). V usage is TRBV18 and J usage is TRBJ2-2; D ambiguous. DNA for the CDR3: TGTGCCAGCTCACCACCGAGCGTTTCCGGGGAGCTGTTTTTT. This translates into CASSPPSVSGELFF.